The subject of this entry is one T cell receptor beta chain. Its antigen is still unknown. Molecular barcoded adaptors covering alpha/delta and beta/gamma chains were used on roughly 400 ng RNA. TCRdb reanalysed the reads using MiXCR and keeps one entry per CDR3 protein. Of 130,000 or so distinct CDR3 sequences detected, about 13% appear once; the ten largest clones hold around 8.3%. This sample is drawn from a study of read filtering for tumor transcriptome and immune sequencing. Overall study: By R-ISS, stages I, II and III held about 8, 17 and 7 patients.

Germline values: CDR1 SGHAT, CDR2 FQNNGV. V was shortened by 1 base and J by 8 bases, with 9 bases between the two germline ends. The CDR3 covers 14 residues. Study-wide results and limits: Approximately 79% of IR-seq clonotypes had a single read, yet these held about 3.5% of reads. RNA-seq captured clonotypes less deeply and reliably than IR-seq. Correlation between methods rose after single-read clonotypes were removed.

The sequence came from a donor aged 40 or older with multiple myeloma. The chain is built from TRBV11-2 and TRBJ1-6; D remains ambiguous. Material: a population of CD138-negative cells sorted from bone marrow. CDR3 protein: CASSLAARDSPLHF. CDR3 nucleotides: TGTGCCAGCAGCTTAGCAGCAAGGGATTCACCCCTCCACTTT.